Detailed here is one T cell receptor beta chain. Its antigen remains unknown. Germline-derived CDR1 and CDR2 are SGDLS and YYNGEE. The CDR3 contains 13 residues. Trimming took 5 bases from V and 6 from J; bases not matched to a gene: 7. The PCR made use of 60 Vbeta and 13 Jbeta primers. Some clones are missing from TCRdb's copy, which holds only in-frame ones; the method was immunoSEQ multiplex PCR. The data hold fewer than 250,000 clones, with approximately 75% observed a single time. The data stem from a study of cytomegalovirus exposure and HLA in healthy donors. Study-wide results and limits: For presence/absence analyses, sequencing depth was assumed to be roughly uniform across donors.

This receptor was obtained from a man aged 25-40 years in good health and CMV-seropositive. V and J are TRBV9 and TRBJ1-2; 7 bases agree with TRBD1. The sample consisted of PBMCs. The CDR3 sequence: CASSDRVGHGYTF. The CDR3 DNA reads TGTGCCAGCAGTGACAGGGTAGGGCATGGCTACACCTTC.